These 9 T cell receptor beta chains originate from one sample sequenced in a study of T cells in Graves' hyperthyroidism and ophthalmopathy (dated by TCRdb to between 2018 and 2021). Receptors were amplified or captured by multiplex PCR. TCRdb records Illumina HiSeq 2000 as the sequencer. The TCR beta CDR3 regions were amplified from RNA transcripts. The first round of RT-PCR for the TCR CDR3 was performed with the HTBI primer set and the Qiagen OneStep RT-PCR kit. The public sequencing data were trimmed at Q25 with fastp and processed into clonotypes with MiXCR by TCRdb, which kept only in-frame beta chains. Entries are consolidated by CDR3 protein sequence, retaining the most common genes and DNA. For this sample the table gives approximately 560,000 distinct CDR3 sequences, of which 35% to 55% were detected only once. In total, the top ten clones hold about 7.9% of the sample. The sequenced sample consisted of peripheral blood or thyroid tissue (not recorded which). Receptors originate from a woman in her late teens or twenties with Graves' hyperthyroidism. Donor details come from another sample of the same person, matched by shared clones.

In its sample, this clonotype was seen once. Compared with germline, one end of the junction differs, possibly owing to a read error. The chain has TRBV10-3 and TRBJ2-2; TRBD2 agrees at 8 bases. Germline V gene lookup returns CDR1 ENHRY and CDR2 SYGVKD. The CDR3 spans 16 residues. The CDR3 DNA reads TGTGCCAGCAGTCCTGCTGGCGGGGGGCGCACCGGGGAGCTGTTTTTT. Translation gives CASSPAGGGRTGELFF.

The chain couples TRBV2 to TRBJ2-7, with D possibly TRBD1 on 6 matching bases. V gave up 5 bases and J gave up 2 bases, with 16 bases separating them. There are 15 residues in the CDR3. Germline V gene data show CDR1 as SNHLY and CDR2 as FYNNEI. The CDR3: CASSYDDRRTYEQYF. In DNA form, the CDR3 reads TGTGCCAGCAGTTACGACGACAGGAGAACCTACGAGCAGTACTTC.

The chain uses TRBV2 and TRBJ1-1; D gene uncertain. CDR3 size: 12 residues. The V gene's germline CDR1 is SNHLY and CDR2 FYNNEI. Trimming cost V 7 bases and J 4 bases, with 10 bases left between them. The CDR3 loop is CASKVWGTEAFF. The CDR3 DNA follows: TGTGCCAGCAAGGTCTGGGGCACTGAAGCTTTCTTT.

V is TRBV14 and J is TRBJ2-7; D is unclear. Germline values: CDR1 SGHDN, CDR2 FVKESK. The V gene lost 2 bases and the J gene lost 6 bases, with 8 bases spanning the gap. This CDR3 contains 12 residues. The CDR3 nucleotides are TGTGCCAGCAGCCAACGGTTCTCCGAGCAGTACTTC. Translating it yields CASSQRFSEQYF.

CDR3 bases: TGTGCCAGCACCGGGCTCTCGGCAAACACCATATATTTT. This codes for CASTGLSANTIYF. The chain links TRBV2 to TRBJ1-3, with no clear D. V lost 7 bases, J lost 6 bases, and 13 bases lay in between. CDR3 length equals 13 residues. Germline V gene lookup returns CDR1 SNHLY and CDR2 FYNNEI.

This sequence joins TRBV20-1 and TRBJ1-6, with 7 bases that match TRBD1. V lost 4 bases, J lost 3 bases, and 6 bases stayed unmatched. CDR1 is DFQATT, CDR2 SNEGSKA, per germline (reference sequence). CDR3 length: 15 residues. This CDR3 reads CSAKPGTVYNSPLHF. CDR3 nucleotides: TGCAGTGCTAAGCCCGGGACAGTCTATAATTCACCCCTCCACTTT.

This rearrangement joins TRBV6-1 to TRBJ1-2; TRBD1 aligns across 10 bases. Germline V CDR1 and CDR2: MNHNS, SASEGT. Losses at the gene ends were 7 bases for V and 5 bases for J; bases not matched to a gene: 7. The CDR3 is made up of 14 amino acids. CDR3 bases: TGTGCCAGCACCCAAAAGGACAGGGGGTATGGCTACACCTTC. Its protein product is CASTQKDRGYGYTF.

The chain combines TRBV7-3 with TRBJ2-5, with a tentative D call TRBD1 (6 bases). Germline V gene lookup returns CDR1 SGHTA and CDR2 FQGTGA. This CDR3 spans 14 amino acids. V was trimmed by 4 bases and J by 3 bases, leaving 12 bases between them. The CDR3 sequence is CASSSGTYEETQYF. The DNA for the CDR3 is TGTGCCAGCAGCTCTGGGACATACGAAGAGACCCAGTACTTC.

This clonotype has more than one count but fewer than ten. The rearrangement joins TRBV29-1 to TRBJ2-5; 8 nucleotides agree with TRBD2. Germline V gene lookup returns CDR1 SQVTM and CDR2 ANQGSEA. The CDR3 spans 15 residues. With V trimmed by 7 bases and J by 5 bases, 15 bases remained unmatched. CDR3 nucleotides: TGCAGCGCCGGGGGGCGGGGGGATCGGGGGGAGACCCAGTACTTC. Its translation is CSAGGRGDRGETQYF.